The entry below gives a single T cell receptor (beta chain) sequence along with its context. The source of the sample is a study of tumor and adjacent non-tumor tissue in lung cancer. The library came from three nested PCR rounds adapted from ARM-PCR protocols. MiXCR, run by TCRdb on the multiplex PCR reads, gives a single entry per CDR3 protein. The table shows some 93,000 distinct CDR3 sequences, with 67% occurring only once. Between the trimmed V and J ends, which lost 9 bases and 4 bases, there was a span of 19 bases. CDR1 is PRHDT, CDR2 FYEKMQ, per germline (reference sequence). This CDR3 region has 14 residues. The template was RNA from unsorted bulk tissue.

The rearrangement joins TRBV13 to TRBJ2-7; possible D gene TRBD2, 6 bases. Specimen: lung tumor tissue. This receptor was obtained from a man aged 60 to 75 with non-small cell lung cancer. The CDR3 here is CASNSIPGEYEQYF. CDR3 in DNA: TGTGCCAGTAACTCCATTCCGGGAGAGTACGAGCAGTACTTC.